The clone carrying this TCR beta chain was picked up a small number of times. The assay was immunoSEQ multiplex PCR, and TCRdb's table has in-frame clones only and misses some. The sample contains 500,000 to 850,000 clones, around 87% of which appear only once. The data were obtained in a study of shared T cell receptors in the human thymus. Deletions cut 8 bases from V and 6 bases from J, with 23 bases between. The CDR3 totals 16 residues. Germline lookup yields CDR1 MNHNY and CDR2 SVGAGI (reference sequence). The same sample was also used in a study of human thymus T cells.

This chain joins TRBV6-6 and TRBJ1-5, with D perhaps TRBD1 (5 bases). What was sequenced was thymocytes. This TCR was sampled from a boy in the first two years of life with a congenital heart defect. The CDR3 loop is CASSPRSAGRGQPQHF. The CDR3, as DNA: TGTGCCAGCTCACCCAGGTCCGCGGGACGTGGTCAGCCCCAGCATTTT.